A few counts support the clone carrying this T cell receptor (beta chain). Its antigen is unidentified. Each case's diagnosis was confirmed by two pathologists on H&E. Premalignant or tumor cells were enriched by macro-dissection after pathologic assessment. The data are from a study of immune evolution from preneoplasia to lung adenocarcinoma. Study conclusions and caveats: Normal lung had the highest top T cell clone frequencies. Normal lung had highest clonality; later lesions appeared denser, more diverse.

The V gene's germline CDR1 is MRHNA and CDR2 SNTAGT. This CDR3 has 12 amino acids. V lost 6 bases to trimming and J lost 12 bases; unmatched junction nucleotides: 8. The method was immunoSEQ multiplex PCR; TCRdb's version includes in-frame clones alone and lacks a portion of them. Seen here are some 6,000 clones, about 80% observed once, and the top ten hold around 9.9%. The source is a person aged 55-80 years with lung adenocarcinoma. Sequenced: FFPE lung adenocarcinoma in situ tissue. This chain joins TRBV6-4 and TRBJ1-1; TRBD1 aligns across 9 bases. The CDR3 loop is CASRMTGGPTFF. For the CDR3, the DNA is TGTGCCAGCAGGATGACAGGGGGGCCCACTTTCTTT.